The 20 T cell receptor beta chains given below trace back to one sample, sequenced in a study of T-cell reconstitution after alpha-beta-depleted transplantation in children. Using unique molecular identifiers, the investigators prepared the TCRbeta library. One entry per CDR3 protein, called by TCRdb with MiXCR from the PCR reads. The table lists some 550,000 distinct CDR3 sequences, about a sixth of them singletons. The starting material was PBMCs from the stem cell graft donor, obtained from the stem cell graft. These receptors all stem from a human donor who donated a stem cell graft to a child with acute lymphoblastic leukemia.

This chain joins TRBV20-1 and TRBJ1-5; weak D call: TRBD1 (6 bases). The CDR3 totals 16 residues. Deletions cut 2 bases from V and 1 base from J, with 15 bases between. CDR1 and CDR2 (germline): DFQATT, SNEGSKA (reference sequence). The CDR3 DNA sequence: TGCAGTGCTAGACGAGACGGGACACTGAGCAATCAGCCCCAGCATTTT. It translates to CSARRDGTLSNQPQHF.

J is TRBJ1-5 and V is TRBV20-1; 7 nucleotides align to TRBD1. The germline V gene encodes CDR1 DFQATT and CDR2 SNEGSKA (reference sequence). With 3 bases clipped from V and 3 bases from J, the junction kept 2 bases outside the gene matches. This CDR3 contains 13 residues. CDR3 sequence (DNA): TGCAGTGCTAGTAGGGGGCCCAATCAGCCCCAGCATTTT. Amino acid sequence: CSASRGPNQPQHF.

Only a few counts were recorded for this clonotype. For the CDR3, the DNA is TGTGCCAGCAGCCAAATCCCCCGTTTCGAAGGGATCTCTCTAAACTATGGCTACACCTTC. Protein: CASSQIPRFEGISLNYGYTF. This rearrangement joins TRBV12-3 or TRBV12-4 to TRBJ1-2, with no clear D. CDR3 length: 20 amino acids. Trimming pared 6 bases from V and 2 bases from J, leaving 31 bases between.

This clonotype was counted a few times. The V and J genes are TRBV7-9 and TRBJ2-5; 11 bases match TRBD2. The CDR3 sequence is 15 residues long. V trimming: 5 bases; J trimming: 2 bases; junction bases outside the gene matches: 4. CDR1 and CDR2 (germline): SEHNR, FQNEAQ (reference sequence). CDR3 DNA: TGTGCCAGCAGCGTAGGACTAGCGGGTCAAGAGACCCAGTACTTC. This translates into CASSVGLAGQETQYF.

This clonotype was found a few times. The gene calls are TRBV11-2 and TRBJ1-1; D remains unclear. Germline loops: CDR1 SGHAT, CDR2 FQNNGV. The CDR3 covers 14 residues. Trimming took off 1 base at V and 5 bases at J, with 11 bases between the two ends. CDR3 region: CASSLGGVWTEAFF. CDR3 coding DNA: TGTGCCAGCAGCTTAGGCGGGGTATGGACTGAAGCTTTCTTT.

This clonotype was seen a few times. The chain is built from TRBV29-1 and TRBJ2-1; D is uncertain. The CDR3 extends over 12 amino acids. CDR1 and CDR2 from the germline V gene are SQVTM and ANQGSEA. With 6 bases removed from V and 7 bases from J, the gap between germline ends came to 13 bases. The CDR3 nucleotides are TGCAGCGTGCTGGGGAAGTGGAATGAGCAGTTCTTC. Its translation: CSVLGKWNEQFF.

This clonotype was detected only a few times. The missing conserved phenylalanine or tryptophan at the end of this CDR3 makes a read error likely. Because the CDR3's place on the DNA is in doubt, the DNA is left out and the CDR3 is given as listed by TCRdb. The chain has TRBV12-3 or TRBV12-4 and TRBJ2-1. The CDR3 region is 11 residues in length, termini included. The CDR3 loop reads CASSLGSRKML.

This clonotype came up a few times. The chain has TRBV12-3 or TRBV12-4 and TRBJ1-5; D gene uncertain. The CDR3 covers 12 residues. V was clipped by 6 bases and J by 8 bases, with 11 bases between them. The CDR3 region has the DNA TGTGCCAGCAGGAGACTCGAAGAGCCCCAGCATTTT. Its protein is CASRRLEEPQHF.

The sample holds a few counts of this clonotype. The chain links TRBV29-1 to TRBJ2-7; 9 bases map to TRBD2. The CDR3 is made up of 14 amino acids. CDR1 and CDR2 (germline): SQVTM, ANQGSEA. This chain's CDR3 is CNGPSSGVTYEQYF. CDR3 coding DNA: TGCAACGGTCCTTCTAGCGGGGTAACCTACGAGCAGTACTTC.

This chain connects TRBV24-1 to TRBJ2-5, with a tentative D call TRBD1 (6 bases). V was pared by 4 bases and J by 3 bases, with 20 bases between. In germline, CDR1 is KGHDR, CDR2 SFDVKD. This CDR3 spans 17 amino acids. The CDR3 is CATSDPKDSHLEETQYF. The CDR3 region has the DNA TGTGCCACCAGTGACCCCAAGGACAGCCACCTAGAAGAGACCCAGTACTTC.

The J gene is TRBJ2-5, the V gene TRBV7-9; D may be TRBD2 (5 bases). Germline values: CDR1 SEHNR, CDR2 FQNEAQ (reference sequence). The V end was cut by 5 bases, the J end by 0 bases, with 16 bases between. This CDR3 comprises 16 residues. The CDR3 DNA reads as TGTGCCAGCAGCCCTTCCCCGAGGGAGTACCAAGAGACCCAGTACTTC. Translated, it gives CASSPSPREYQETQYF.

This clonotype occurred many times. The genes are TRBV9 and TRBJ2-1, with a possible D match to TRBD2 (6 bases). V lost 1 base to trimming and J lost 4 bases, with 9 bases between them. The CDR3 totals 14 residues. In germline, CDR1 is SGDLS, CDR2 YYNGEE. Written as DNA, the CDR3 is TGTGCCAGCAGCGTACTAGCGAATTACAATGAGCAGTTCTTC. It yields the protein CASSVLANYNEQFF.

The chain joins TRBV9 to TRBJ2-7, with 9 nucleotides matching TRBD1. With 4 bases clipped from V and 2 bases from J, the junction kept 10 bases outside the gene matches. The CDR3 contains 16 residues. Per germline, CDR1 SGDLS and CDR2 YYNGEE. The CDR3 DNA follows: TGTGCCAGCAGCCCCGAACCCGGGACAGGGCCCTACGAGCAGTACTTC. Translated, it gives CASSPEPGTGPYEQYF.

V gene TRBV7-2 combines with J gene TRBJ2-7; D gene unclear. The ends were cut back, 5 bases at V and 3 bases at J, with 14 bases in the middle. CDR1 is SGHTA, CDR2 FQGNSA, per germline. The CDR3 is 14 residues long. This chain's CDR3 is CASSVTYSFYEQYF. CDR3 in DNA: TGTGCCAGCAGCGTTACATACAGCTTCTACGAGCAGTACTTC.

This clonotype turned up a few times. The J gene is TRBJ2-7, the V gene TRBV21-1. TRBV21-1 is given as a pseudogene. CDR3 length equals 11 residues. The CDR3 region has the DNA TGTGCCAGCAGCAAAGCCCACGAGCAGTACTTC. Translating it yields CASSKAHEQYF.

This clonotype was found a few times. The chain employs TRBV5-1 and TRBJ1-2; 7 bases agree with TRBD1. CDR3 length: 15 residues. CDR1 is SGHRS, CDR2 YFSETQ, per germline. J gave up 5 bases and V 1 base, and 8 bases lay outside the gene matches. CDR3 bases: TGCGCCAGCAGCTTGTCGACAGGGTGGGATTATGGCTACACCTTC. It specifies CASSLSTGWDYGYTF.

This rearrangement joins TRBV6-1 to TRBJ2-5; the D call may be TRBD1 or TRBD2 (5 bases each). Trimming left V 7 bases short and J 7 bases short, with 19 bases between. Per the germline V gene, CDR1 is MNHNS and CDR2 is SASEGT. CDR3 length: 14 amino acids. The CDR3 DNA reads TGTGCCAGCACCGACGAATGGACTGGGGGGACCCAGTACTTC. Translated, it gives CASTDEWTGGTQYF.

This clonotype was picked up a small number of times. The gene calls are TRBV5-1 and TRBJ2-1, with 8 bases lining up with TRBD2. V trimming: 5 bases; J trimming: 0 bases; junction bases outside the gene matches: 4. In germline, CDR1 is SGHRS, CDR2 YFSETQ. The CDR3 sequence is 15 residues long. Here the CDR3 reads CASRETSDSYNEQFF. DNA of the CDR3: TGCGCCAGCAGGGAGACTAGCGACTCCTACAATGAGCAGTTCTTC.

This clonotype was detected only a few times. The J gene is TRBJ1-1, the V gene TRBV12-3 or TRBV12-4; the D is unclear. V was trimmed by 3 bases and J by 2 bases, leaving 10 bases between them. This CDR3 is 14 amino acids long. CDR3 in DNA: TGTGCCAGCAGTTTCTCCGGGCACAACACTGAAGCTTTCTTT. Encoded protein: CASSFSGHNTEAFF.

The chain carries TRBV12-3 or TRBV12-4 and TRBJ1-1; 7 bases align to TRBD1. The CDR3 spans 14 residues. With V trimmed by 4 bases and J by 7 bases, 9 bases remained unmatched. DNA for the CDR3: TGTGCCAGCAGTTCCGGGACAGCGATGGGTGAAGCTTTCTTT. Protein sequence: CASSSGTAMGEAFF.